This TCR beta chain derives from a study of blood T cell repertoires in COVID-19. TCRdb's copy holds only in-frame clones and misses some; the assay was immunoSEQ multiplex PCR. This sample carries about 400,000 clones, approximately 86% of them seen once, and the ten largest clones take more than 2%. This CDR3 has 15 residues. With 6 bases clipped from V and 11 bases from J, the junction kept 9 bases outside the gene matches. Germline CDR1 reads MDHEN; CDR2 reads SYDVKM. V usage is TRBV28 and J usage is TRBJ1-6, with 11 bases matching TRBD1. The sequenced sample consisted of PBMCs or T cells enriched from blood (not recorded which). The sequence was collected from a woman aged 35 to 49 with acute COVID-19. CDR3 protein: CASRSGGQGGPPLHF. Written as DNA, the CDR3 is TGTGCCAGCAGGAGTGGGGGACAGGGGGGTCCACCCCTCCACTTT.